Described below is a single T cell receptor (beta chain) sequence and its context. Authors' data handling: Researchers report that nucleated cell counts were estimated from reference gene primer amplification. Clones were read by immunoSEQ multiplex PCR, and TCRdb kept only the in-frame ones, dropping some. Clone size and the V and J calls come from that table; the DNA yielded D and trimming. This table has roughly 120,000 clones, about 88% appearing once. This record belongs to a study of blood T cell repertoires in COVID-19. CDR3 length: 17 amino acids. Per germline, CDR1 LNHNV and CDR2 YYDKDF (reference sequence). Losses at the gene ends were 0 bases for V and 2 bases for J; bases not matched to a gene: 6.

This sequence originates from a man aged 60 to 69 with COVID-19, enrolled during active disease. The sample was peripheral blood. The rearrangement uses TRBV15 and TRBJ2-1, with 8 nucleotides matching TRBD2. This CDR3 reads CATSRDPSGLAYNEQFF. CDR3 bases: TGTGCCACCAGCAGAGATCCTAGCGGGTTGGCCTACAATGAGCAGTTCTTC.